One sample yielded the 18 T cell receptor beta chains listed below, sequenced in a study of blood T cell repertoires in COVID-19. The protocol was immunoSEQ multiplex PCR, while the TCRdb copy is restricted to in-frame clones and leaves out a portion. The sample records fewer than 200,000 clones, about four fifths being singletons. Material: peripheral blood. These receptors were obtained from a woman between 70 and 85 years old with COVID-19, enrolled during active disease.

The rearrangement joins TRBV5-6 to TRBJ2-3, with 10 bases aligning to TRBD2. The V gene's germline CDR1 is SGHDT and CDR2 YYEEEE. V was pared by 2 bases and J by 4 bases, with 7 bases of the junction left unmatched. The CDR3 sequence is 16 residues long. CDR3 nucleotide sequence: TGTGCCAGCAGCTTTTCCGGGACTAGCGTCCCAGATACGCAGTATTTT. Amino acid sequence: CASSFSGTSVPDTQYF.

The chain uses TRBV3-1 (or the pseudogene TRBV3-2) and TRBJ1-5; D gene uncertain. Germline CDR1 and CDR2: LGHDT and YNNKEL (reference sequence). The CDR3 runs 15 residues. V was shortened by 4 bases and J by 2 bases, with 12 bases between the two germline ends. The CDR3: CASSLAGSRNQPQHF. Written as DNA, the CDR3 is TGTGCCAGCAGCCTCGCGGGGTCACGCAATCAGCCCCAGCATTTT.

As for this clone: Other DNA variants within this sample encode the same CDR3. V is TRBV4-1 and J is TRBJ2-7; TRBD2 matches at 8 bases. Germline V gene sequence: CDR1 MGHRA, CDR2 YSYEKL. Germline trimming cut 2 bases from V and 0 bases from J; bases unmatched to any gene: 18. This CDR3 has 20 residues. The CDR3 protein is CASSQFPKGYSGTPSYEQYF. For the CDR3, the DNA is TGCGCCAGCAGCCAATTCCCCAAGGGGTATAGCGGGACGCCCTCCTACGAGCAGTACTTC.

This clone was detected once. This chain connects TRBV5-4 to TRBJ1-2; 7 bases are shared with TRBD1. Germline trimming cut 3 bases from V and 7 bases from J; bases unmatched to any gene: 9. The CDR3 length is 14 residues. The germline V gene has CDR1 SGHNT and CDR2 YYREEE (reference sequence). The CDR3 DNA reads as TGTGCCAGCAGCTCCTTGGAGGGGGCGGCTGGCTACACCTTC. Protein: CASSSLEGAAGYTF.

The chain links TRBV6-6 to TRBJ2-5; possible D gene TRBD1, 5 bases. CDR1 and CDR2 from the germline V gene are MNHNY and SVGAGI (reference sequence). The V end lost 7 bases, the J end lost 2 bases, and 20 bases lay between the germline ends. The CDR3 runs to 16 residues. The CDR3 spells CASTLGVSALQETQYF. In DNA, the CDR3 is TGTGCCAGCACCCTAGGGGTGAGCGCCTTACAAGAGACCCAGTACTTC.

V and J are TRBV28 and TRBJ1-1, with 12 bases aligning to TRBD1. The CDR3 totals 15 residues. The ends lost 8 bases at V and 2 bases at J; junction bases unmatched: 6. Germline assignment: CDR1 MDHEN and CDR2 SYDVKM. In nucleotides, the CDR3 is TGTGCCAGCCTAGGGACAGGGGGCAGAAACACTGAAGCTTTCTTT. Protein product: CASLGTGGRNTEAFF.

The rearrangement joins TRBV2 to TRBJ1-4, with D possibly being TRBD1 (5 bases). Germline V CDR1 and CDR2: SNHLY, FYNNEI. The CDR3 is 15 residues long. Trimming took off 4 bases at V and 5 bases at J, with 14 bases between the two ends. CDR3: CASSGRGLSNEKLFF. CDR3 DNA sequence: TGTGCCAGCAGTGGGAGGGGTCTCTCGAATGAAAAACTGTTTTTT.

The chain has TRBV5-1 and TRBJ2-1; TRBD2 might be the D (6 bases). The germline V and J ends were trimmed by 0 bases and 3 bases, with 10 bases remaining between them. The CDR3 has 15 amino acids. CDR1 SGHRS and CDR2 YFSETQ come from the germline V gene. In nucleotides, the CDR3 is TGCGCCAGCAGCTTGGGGTCGCGGGACTACAATGAGCAGTTCTTC. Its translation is CASSLGSRDYNEQFF.

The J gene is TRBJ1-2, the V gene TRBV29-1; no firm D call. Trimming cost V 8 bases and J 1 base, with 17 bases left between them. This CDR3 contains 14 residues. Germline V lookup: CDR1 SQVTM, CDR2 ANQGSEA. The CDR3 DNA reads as TGCAGCATCCCAGTGGCGGGGATTAACTATGGCTACACCTTC. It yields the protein CSIPVAGINYGYTF.

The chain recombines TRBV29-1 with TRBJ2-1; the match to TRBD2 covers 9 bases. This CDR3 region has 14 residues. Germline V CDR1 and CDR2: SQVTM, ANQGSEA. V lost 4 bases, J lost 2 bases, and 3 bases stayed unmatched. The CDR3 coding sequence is TGCAGCGTTGTTTCTAGCGGGACCTACAATGAGCAGTTCTTC. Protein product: CSVVSSGTYNEQFF.

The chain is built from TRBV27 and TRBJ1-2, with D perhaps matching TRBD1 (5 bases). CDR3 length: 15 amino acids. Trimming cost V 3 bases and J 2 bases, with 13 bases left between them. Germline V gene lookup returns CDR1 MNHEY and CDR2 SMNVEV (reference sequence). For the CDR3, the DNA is TGTGCCAGCAGTTTGCGAAGGGGCTCAAACTATGGCTACACCTTC. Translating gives CASSLRRGSNYGYTF.

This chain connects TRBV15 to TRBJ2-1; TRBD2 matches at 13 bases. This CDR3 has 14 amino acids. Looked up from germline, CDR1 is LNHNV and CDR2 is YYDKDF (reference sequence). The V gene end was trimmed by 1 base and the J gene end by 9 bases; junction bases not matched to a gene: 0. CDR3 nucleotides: TGTGCCACCAGCAGAGGACTAGCGGGGGGTGAGCAGTTCTTC. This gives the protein CATSRGLAGGEQFF.

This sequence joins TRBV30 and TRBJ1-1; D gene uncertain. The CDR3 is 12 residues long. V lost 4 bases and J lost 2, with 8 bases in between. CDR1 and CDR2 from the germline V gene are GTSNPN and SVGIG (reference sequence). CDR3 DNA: TGTGCCTGGATTTTACATAACACTGAAGCTTTCTTT. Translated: CAWILHNTEAFF.

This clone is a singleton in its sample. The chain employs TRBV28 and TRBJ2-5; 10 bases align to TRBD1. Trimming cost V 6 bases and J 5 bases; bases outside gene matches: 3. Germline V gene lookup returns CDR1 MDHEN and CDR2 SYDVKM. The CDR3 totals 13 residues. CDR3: CASRGQGRETQYF. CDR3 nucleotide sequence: TGTGCCAGCAGGGGACAGGGGCGGGAGACCCAGTACTTC.

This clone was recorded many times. This CDR3 is CASSHLGLAGGTEQYF. In DNA form, the CDR3 reads TGTGCCAGCAGCCACCTGGGACTAGCGGGAGGAACCGAGCAGTACTTC. The V and J genes are TRBV3-1 (or the pseudogene TRBV3-2) and TRBJ2-7; 15 nucleotides align to TRBD2. Germline CDR1 is LGHDT and CDR2 is YNNKEL (reference sequence). The V gene end was trimmed by 3 bases and the J gene end by 6 bases; junction bases not matched to a gene: 6. The CDR3 is made up of 16 amino acids.

The chain's CDR3 is CASSRSTGTGTGELFF. In nucleotides, the CDR3 is TGTGCCAGCAGTAGATCTACCGGGACAGGGACCGGGGAGCTGTTTTTT. The V call is TRBV28, the J call TRBJ2-2, with 9 nucleotides matching TRBD1. The CDR3 runs 16 residues. The V and J ends lost 5 bases and 5 bases, in that order; junction bases with no gene match: 9. CDR1 MDHEN and CDR2 SYDVKM come from the germline V gene.

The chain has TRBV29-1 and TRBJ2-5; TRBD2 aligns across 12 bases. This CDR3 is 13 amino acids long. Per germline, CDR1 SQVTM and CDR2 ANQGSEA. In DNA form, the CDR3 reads TGCGGGGGACTAGCGGGCCGCCAAGAGACCCAGTACTTC. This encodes CGGLAGRQETQYF.

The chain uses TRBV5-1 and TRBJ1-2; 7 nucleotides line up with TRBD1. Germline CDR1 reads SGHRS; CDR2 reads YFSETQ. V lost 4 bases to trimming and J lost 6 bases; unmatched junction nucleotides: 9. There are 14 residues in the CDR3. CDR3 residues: CASSQDRVPDGYTF. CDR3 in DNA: TGCGCCAGCAGCCAAGACAGGGTCCCCGATGGCTACACCTTC.